The 3 T cell receptor beta chains below were found in one sample sequenced in a study of control samples from healthy donors and cancer patients. The repertoire was sequenced with immunoSEQ multiplex PCR; TCRdb's copy has only in-frame clones and lacks some. Counted here are about 120,000 clones, approximately 94% occurring once; the ten biggest clones make up 3.6%. Sequenced input: blood. These receptors all come from a man between 25 and 39 years old in good health.

This clone is a singleton in its sample. Other DNA variants within this sample encode the same CDR3. The CDR3 sequence is CASSLRGSGNTIYF. CDR3 nucleotides: TGTGCCAGCAGCTTGAGGGGATCTGGAAACACCATATATTTT. The chain employs TRBV5-4 and TRBJ1-3; TRBD1 might be the D (5 bases). The CDR3 is made up of 14 amino acids. The germline V and J ends were trimmed by 1 base and 1 base, with 6 bases remaining between them. Germline V lookup: CDR1 SGHNT, CDR2 YYREEE (reference sequence).

The chain combines TRBV7-2 with TRBJ1-1; the D is unclear. Trimming cost V 5 bases and J 4 bases, with 14 bases left between them. There are 14 residues in the CDR3. The germline CDR1 and CDR2 sequences are SGHTA and FQGNSA. The CDR3 region has the DNA TGTGCCAGCAGCCCAACACCGGCTATCACTGAAGCTTTCTTT. This codes for CASSPTPAITEAFF.

This sequence joins TRBV15 and TRBJ2-3, with TRBD2 matching 8 bases. The CDR3 contains 18 residues. Trimming removed 0 bases from V and 0 bases from J; junction bases left unmatched: 8. Germline loops: CDR1 LNHNV, CDR2 YYDKDF (reference sequence). CDR3 in amino acids: CATSRDRSGGPSTDTQYF. The CDR3 DNA reads as TGTGCCACCAGCAGAGATAGGAGCGGGGGACCCAGCACAGATACGCAGTATTTT.